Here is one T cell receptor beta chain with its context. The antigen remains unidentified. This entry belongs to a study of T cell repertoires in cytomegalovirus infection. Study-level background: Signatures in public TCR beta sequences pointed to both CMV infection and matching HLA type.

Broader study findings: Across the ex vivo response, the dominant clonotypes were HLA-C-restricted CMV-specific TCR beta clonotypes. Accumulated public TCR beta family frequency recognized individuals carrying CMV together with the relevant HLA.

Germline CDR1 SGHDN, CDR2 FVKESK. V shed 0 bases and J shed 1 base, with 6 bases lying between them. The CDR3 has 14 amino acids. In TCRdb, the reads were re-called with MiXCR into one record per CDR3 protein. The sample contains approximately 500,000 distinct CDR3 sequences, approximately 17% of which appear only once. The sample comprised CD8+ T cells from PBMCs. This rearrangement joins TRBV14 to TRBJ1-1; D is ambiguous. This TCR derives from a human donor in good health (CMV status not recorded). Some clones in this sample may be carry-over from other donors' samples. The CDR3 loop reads CASSQERENTEAFF. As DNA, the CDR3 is TGTGCCAGCAGCCAAGAGAGGGAGAACACTGAAGCTTTCTTT.